What follows are 21 T cell receptor beta chains derived from one specimen sequenced in a study of cytomegalovirus exposure and HLA in healthy donors. PCR primers comprised 60 Vbeta and 13 Jbeta primers. This table comes from immunoSEQ multiplex PCR, and its TCRdb copy is limited to in-frame clones, with some not included. The repertoire holds 97,000 or so clones, with over 8% as singletons. Sequenced input: PBMCs. The receptors were gathered from a middle-aged man in good health and CMV-seropositive.

In this sample, this clone turned up a few times. This chain connects TRBV28 to TRBJ2-7; TRBD1 is a possible D gene (7 bases). This CDR3 has 13 residues. The germline CDR1 and CDR2 sequences are MDHEN and SYDVKM. V was shortened by 6 bases and J by 6 bases, with 15 bases between the two germline ends. CDR3 nucleotide sequence: TGTGCCAGCAGAAAGCAGGGGGGTAGCGAGCAGTACTTC. Translating gives CASRKQGGSEQYF.

The CDR3 coding sequence is TGTGCCAGCAGTTCGGGACTAGCGGGAGTCCACGAGCAGTACTTC. Residues: CASSSGLAGVHEQYF. This chain connects TRBV27 to TRBJ2-7; 14 nucleotides agree with TRBD2. Germline CDR1 MNHEY, CDR2 SMNVEV (reference sequence). This CDR3 contains 15 residues. Unmatched junction bases numbered 4, after V lost 4 bases and J lost 5 bases.

This clone was found a few times. The gene calls are TRBV5-4 and TRBJ2-3; 15 bases align to TRBD2. V shed 4 bases, J shed 0 bases, and the junction held 12 bases outside the gene matches. Germline CDR1 reads SGHNT; CDR2 reads YYREEE (reference sequence). The CDR3 consists of 20 residues. The DNA for the CDR3 is TGTGCCAGCAGCGTCCCGGGACTAGCGGGAGGAGGGGATAGCACAGATACGCAGTATTTT. It encodes CASSVPGLAGGGDSTDTQYF.

As for this clone: The junction does not match germline at one end; this may be a read error. V usage is TRBV23-1 and J usage is TRBJ2-7; D is undetermined. TRBV23-1 is an ORF for which the function is uncertain. The CDR3 consists of 10 residues. This CDR3 reads CASVQPLGCF. The CDR3 coding sequence is TGCGCCAGCGTACAGCCCCTTGGGTGCTTC.

The genes are TRBV7-9 and TRBJ2-7; perhaps TRBD1 as D (6 bases). V dropped 5 bases and J dropped 3 bases, with 14 bases sitting between them. The length of the CDR3 is 14 residues. Germline V gene sequence: CDR1 SEHNR, CDR2 FQNEAQ (reference sequence). CDR3 residues: CASSTLTGGYEQYF. In nucleotides, the CDR3 is TGTGCCAGCAGCACTTTGACAGGAGGCTACGAGCAGTACTTC.

This chain joins TRBV7-2 and TRBJ1-5; TRBD1 agrees at 8 bases. This CDR3 spans 15 amino acids. V trimming: 5 bases; J trimming: 2 bases; junction bases outside the gene matches: 5. CDR1 is SGHTA, CDR2 FQGNSA, per germline. The chain's CDR3 is CASSRTGRGNQPQHF. In DNA, the CDR3 is TGTGCCAGCAGCCGGACAGGGAGGGGCAATCAGCCCCAGCATTTT.

This clone showed up just a few times. This chain links TRBV27 with TRBJ1-5; D remains ambiguous. In germline, CDR1 is MNHEY, CDR2 SMNVEV (reference sequence). This CDR3 is 15 amino acids long. V was clipped by 5 bases and J by 5 bases, with 16 bases between them. CDR3 nucleotides: TGTGCCAGCAGTGACGCGGCAGACCTACATCAGCCCCAGCATTTT. This encodes CASSDAADLHQPQHF.

V gene TRBV6-1 combines with J gene TRBJ2-1; possible D gene TRBD1, 5 bases. Germline V CDR1 and CDR2: MNHNS, SASEGT. This CDR3 contains 19 residues. The ends were cut back, 0 bases at V and 0 bases at J, with 18 bases in the middle. In DNA form, the CDR3 reads TGTGCCAGCAGTGAAGCTCCCACCTTGGCAGGGCTCTCCTACAATGAGCAGTTCTTC. Translated, it gives CASSEAPTLAGLSYNEQFF.

The chain recombines TRBV7-2 with TRBJ2-2, with 10 bases aligning to TRBD2. The CDR3 loop spans 15 amino acids. The J segment lost 6 bases and the V segment lost 6 bases, leaving 7 bases of the junction unmatched. In germline, CDR1 is SGHTA, CDR2 FQGNSA. CDR3 protein: CASSMASGSPGELFF. The CDR3 DNA reads TGTGCCAGCAGTATGGCTAGCGGGAGTCCCGGGGAGCTGTTTTTT.

This clone was picked up a small number of times. This chain joins TRBV5-1 and TRBJ1-6, with 7 bases lining up with TRBD1. The J segment lost 13 bases and the V segment lost 0 bases, leaving 13 bases of the junction unmatched. This CDR3 has 16 residues. Germline CDR1 is SGHRS and CDR2 is YFSETQ. In DNA form, the CDR3 reads TGCGCCAGCAGCTTGGTCGGGACAGCGTTTGGGGCTCCCCTCCACTTT. Protein sequence: CASSLVGTAFGAPLHF.

The rearrangement joins TRBV2 to TRBJ1-1; D remains ambiguous. Trimming cost V 7 bases and J 4 bases, with 7 bases left between them. Germline V gene lookup returns CDR1 SNHLY and CDR2 FYNNEI. The CDR3 covers 11 residues. CDR3 in amino acids: CASTGSTEAFF. CDR3 in DNA: TGTGCCAGCACCGGTAGCACTGAAGCTTTCTTT.

V is TRBV15 and J is TRBJ2-3; D might be TRBD2 (7 bases). The V gene's germline CDR1 is LNHNV and CDR2 YYDKDF (reference sequence). Trimming stripped 7 bases from V and 1 base from J, with 12 bases between. This CDR3 spans 14 amino acids. The CDR3 sequence: CATNGGRGTDTQYF. The CDR3 nucleotides read TGTGCCACCAACGGGGGGCGCGGCACAGATACGCAGTATTTT. Looking up the rest from reference TRBV15 and TRBJ2-3 gives the full variable domain: DAMVIQNPRYQVTQFGKPVTLSCSQTLNHNVMYWYQQKSSQAPKLLFHYYDKDFNNEADTPDNFQSRRPNTSFCFLDIRSPGLGDTAMYLCATNGGRGTDTQYFGPGTRLTVL.

The table lists this clone with a few counts. The sample carries other DNA sequences with the same CDR3. V and J are TRBV9 and TRBJ2-3; 8 bases line up with TRBD2. V trimming: 0 bases; J trimming: 1 base; junction bases outside the gene matches: 4. The V gene's germline CDR1 is SGDLS and CDR2 YYNGEE. The CDR3 loop spans 16 amino acids. In nucleotides, the CDR3 is TGTGCCAGCAGCGTAGACCCAGCGGGAGGCACAGATACGCAGTATTTT. Translated, it gives CASSVDPAGGTDTQYF.

The gene calls are TRBV6-5 and TRBJ1-6, with D tentatively TRBD1 (5 bases). CDR1 and CDR2 from the germline V gene are MNHEY and SVGAGI. V dropped 6 bases and J dropped 9 bases, with 18 bases sitting between them. CDR3 length: 15 amino acids. The CDR3 DNA is TGTGCCAGCAGCCTCAGGACCGGCGGGGGTTCACCCCTCCACTTT. This gives the protein CASSLRTGGGSPLHF.

By share, this clone counts as medium-sized. The gene calls are TRBV7-8 and TRBJ2-3; 10 bases match TRBD2. This CDR3 contains 18 residues. Germline CDR1 and CDR2: SGHVS and FQNEAQ. V lost 1 base, J lost 5 bases, and 12 bases stayed unmatched. CDR3 in DNA: TGTGCCAGCAGCTTAGGGGGGACCACGGGACTAGCGAGAGATACGCAGTATTTT. Protein: CASSLGGTTGLARDTQYF.

The chain links TRBV5-1 to TRBJ2-7; 9 positions agree with TRBD1. CDR1 and CDR2 from the germline V gene are SGHRS and YFSETQ. CDR3 length: 17 residues. J was trimmed by 3 bases and V by 5 bases; bases with no gene match: 15. CDR3 coding DNA: TGCGCCAGCAGTACCTGGGGGATTACAGGGGGCCTCTACGAGCAGTACTTC. It encodes CASSTWGITGGLYEQYF.

The chain uses TRBV5-4 and TRBJ2-1; 7 positions match TRBD1. V dropped 0 bases and J dropped 3; count of bases not matched to a gene: 3. The CDR3 is 15 residues long. The germline V gene has CDR1 SGHNT and CDR2 YYREEE (reference sequence). The chain's CDR3 is CASSLVGQNYNEQFF. The DNA for the CDR3 is TGTGCCAGCAGCTTGGTGGGACAGAACTACAATGAGCAGTTCTTC.

This clone was seen a few times. The J gene is TRBJ1-5, the V gene TRBV4-3; D is ambiguous. The CDR3 length is 15 residues. Germline loops: CDR1 LGHNA, CDR2 YSLEER. The germline V and J ends were trimmed by 0 bases and 5 bases, with 11 bases remaining between them. The CDR3 DNA sequence: TGCGCCAGCAGCCAAGAGGTACAGTCCCATCAGCCCCAGCATTTT. This sequence encodes CASSQEVQSHQPQHF.

This clone was detected a few times. The chain combines TRBV5-6 with TRBJ2-7, with 11 bases matching TRBD1. The V and J ends lost 4 bases and 5 bases, in that order; junction bases with no gene match: 8. This CDR3 has 15 amino acids. Germline-derived CDR1 and CDR2 are SGHDT and YYEEEE. Written as DNA, the CDR3 is TGTGCCAGCAGCATAGGACAGGGGGCTATCAACGAGCAGTACTTC. This sequence encodes CASSIGQGAINEQYF.

The table lists this clone with a few counts. The chain couples TRBV30 to TRBJ1-1, with D unresolved. Germline CDR1 is GTSNPN and CDR2 is SVGIG (reference sequence). This CDR3 is built from 13 residues. The V end was cut by 5 bases, the J end by 1 base, with 11 bases between. CDR3 protein: CAWGRTENTEAFF. The CDR3 nucleotides read TGTGCCTGGGGGAGGACGGAGAACACTGAAGCTTTCTTT.

The genes are TRBV2 and TRBJ1-4; 11 bases agree with TRBD1. Germline trimming cut 6 bases from V and 10 bases from J; bases unmatched to any gene: 7. CDR1 and CDR2 (germline): SNHLY, FYNNEI. There are 14 residues in the CDR3. The CDR3 is CASREDRGQGKLFF. In DNA form, the CDR3 reads TGTGCCAGCAGGGAGGACAGGGGGCAGGGAAAACTGTTTTTT.